Each of the 9 T cell receptor beta chains below was sequenced from the same sample in a study of graft-versus-host responses after intestinal transplantation. Data came from immunoSEQ multiplex PCR; TCRdb stores just in-frame clones and leaves some out. The data hold tens of thousands of clones, with about 90% observed a single time. The sample here was PBMCs, taken 26 days after transplant. These receptors were taken from a human patient who received an intestinal transplant, so some T cells may come from the graft donor.

This clone was seen a handful of times. The chain employs TRBV15 and TRBJ2-1; no clear D gene. Germline CDR1 reads LNHNV; CDR2 reads YYDKDF (reference sequence). Trimming left V 5 bases short and J 9 bases short, with 11 bases between. The CDR3 totals 12 residues. The CDR3 bases are TGTGCCACCAGCCCCGATCAGCGTGAGCAGTTCTTC. Protein product: CATSPDQREQFF.

This chain links TRBV28 with TRBJ1-2, with TRBD1 matching 8 bases. Germline V CDR1 and CDR2: MDHEN, SYDVKM. The CDR3 sequence is 15 residues long. With V trimmed by 5 bases and J by 4 bases, 9 bases remained unmatched. In DNA, the CDR3 is TGTGCCAGCAGTCCCACAGGGGGGATTGGCTATGGCTACACCTTC. It yields the protein CASSPTGGIGYGYTF.

The V gene is TRBV9, the J gene TRBJ2-1; 8 bases match TRBD1. Trimming at V came to 1 base and at J to 5 bases, leaving 11 bases not matched to a gene. The length of the CDR3 is 17 residues. The V gene's germline CDR1 is SGDLS and CDR2 YYNGEE. The CDR3 DNA sequence: TGTGCCAGCAGCGTACCGATCCAGGGGGCGGCGGACAATGAGCAGTTCTTC. It yields the protein CASSVPIQGAADNEQFF.

The V call is TRBV7-8, the J call TRBJ2-1, with D possibly being TRBD1 (6 bases). V was cut by 5 bases and J by 2 bases, with 13 bases left in between. This CDR3 has 15 amino acids. Germline lookup yields CDR1 SGHVS and CDR2 FQNEAQ. The CDR3 loop reads CASSTSRGPYNEQFF. The CDR3 DNA reads as TGTGCCAGCAGCACCTCCAGGGGTCCCTACAATGAGCAGTTCTTC.

The chain joins TRBV15 to TRBJ2-5; D is possibly TRBD2 (7 bases). CDR1 is LNHNV and CDR2 is YYDKDF in the germline V gene (reference sequence). This CDR3 has 16 amino acids. Trimming removed 0 bases from V and 4 bases from J, with 15 bases in between. For the CDR3, the DNA is TGTGCCACCAGCAGAGATGATTGGGAGGGGGGAGAGACCCAGTACTTC. Translated, it gives CATSRDDWEGGETQYF.

The chain carries TRBV9 and TRBJ2-5, with no clear D. This CDR3 is 15 amino acids long. CDR1 and CDR2 from the germline V gene are SGDLS and YYNGEE. V lost 0 bases and J 5 bases, leaving 14 bases between the germline ends. As DNA, the CDR3 is TGTGCCAGCAGCGTAGAAGGAAACGGGTGGGAGACCCAGTACTTC. This gives the protein CASSVEGNGWETQYF.

The chain carries TRBV2 and TRBJ2-7; TRBD2 agrees at 11 bases. With 5 bases clipped from V and 5 bases from J, the junction kept 8 bases outside the gene matches. The CDR3 is 15 amino acids. Germline V CDR1 and CDR2: SNHLY, FYNNEI. Here the CDR3 DNA reads TGTGCCAGCAGTCGATTAGCGGGAGGGCCAGACGAGCAGTACTTC. This gives the protein CASSRLAGGPDEQYF.

The V gene is TRBV30, the J gene TRBJ1-1; D is possibly TRBD1 (5 bases). This CDR3 comprises 13 residues. Trimming shortened V by 2 bases and J by 5 bases, and 12 bases separated the two germline ends. Per the germline V gene, CDR1 is GTSNPN and CDR2 is SVGIG (reference sequence). The CDR3 reads CAWSTAGRTEAFF. Here the CDR3 DNA reads TGTGCCTGGAGTACCGCAGGGAGGACTGAAGCTTTCTTT.

The V call is TRBV19, the J call TRBJ1-5, with D possibly TRBD1 on 6 matching bases. The CDR3 extends over 16 amino acids. Germline lookup yields CDR1 LNHDA and CDR2 SQIVND (reference sequence). Trimming stripped 1 base from V and 7 bases from J, with 17 bases between. CDR3 coding DNA: TGTGCCAGTAGTATAGCCCCGGGGAGGGGGGGCCAGCCCCAGCATTTT. It yields the protein CASSIAPGRGGQPQHF.